A single sample is the source of the 13 T cell receptor beta chains below, sequenced in a study of blood T cell repertoires in COVID-19. Sequenced by immunoSEQ multiplex PCR; TCRdb stores in-frame clones only, minus some. This table has some 70,000 clones, about nine tenths appearing once. Sequenced input: peripheral blood. These receptor sequences come from a man over 45 with active COVID-19.

The V call is TRBV5-4, the J call TRBJ2-5; TRBD1 agrees at 8 bases. The CDR3 consists of 15 residues. CDR1 and CDR2 (germline): SGHNT, YYREEE (reference sequence). The junction had 6 bases not matched to a gene; V was cut back by 5 bases and J by 0 bases. The CDR3 region is CASSRDRLNQETQYF. CDR3 DNA: TGTGCCAGCAGTCGGGACAGGCTAAACCAAGAGACCCAGTACTTC.

J is TRBJ2-2 and V is TRBV18; possibly TRBD1 for D (6 bases). The CDR3 loop spans 15 amino acids. Germline-derived CDR1 and CDR2 are KGHSH and LQKENI. Deletions cut 2 bases from V and 1 base from J, with 8 bases between. Here the CDR3 reads CASSPKTGNTGELFF. The CDR3 nucleotides read TGTGCCAGCTCACCAAAGACAGGGAACACCGGGGAGCTGTTTTTT.

CDR3 region: CASSHLQGTNEKLFF. In nucleotides, the CDR3 is TGTGCCAGCAGCCACCTACAGGGTACTAATGAAAAACTGTTTTTT. The V and J genes are TRBV4-2 and TRBJ1-4, with D possibly matching TRBD1 (6 bases). V was shortened by 3 bases and J by 2 bases, with 10 bases between the two germline ends. The germline CDR1 and CDR2 sequences are LGHNA and YNFKEQ. This CDR3 is built from 15 residues.

The rearrangement joins TRBV5-4 to TRBJ1-4; possible D gene TRBD1, 6 bases. Trimming removed 4 bases from V and 12 bases from J, with 19 bases in between. Germline-derived CDR1 and CDR2 are SGHNT and YYREEE (reference sequence). This CDR3 has 14 amino acids. For the CDR3, the DNA is TGTGCCAGCAGCCCGGGCAACAGGGAGCGACAACTGTTTTTT. It yields the protein CASSPGNRERQLFF.

This chain connects TRBV9 to TRBJ1-5; D might be TRBD1 (6 bases). V was clipped by 3 bases and J by 6 bases, with 16 bases between them. The V gene's germline CDR1 is SGDLS and CDR2 YYNGEE. This CDR3 is 15 amino acids long. The CDR3 DNA follows: TGTGCCAGCAGCGCTGCCGGGGGGGCTCTTCAGCCCCAGCATTTT. Amino acid sequence: CASSAAGGALQPQHF.

Written as DNA, the CDR3 is TGTGCTAGTGGTGTTTTCTCCAAGGGACAGGGGGTCCCAATGAACTACAATGAGCAGTTCTTC. Its protein product is CASGVFSKGQGVPMNYNEQFF. The chain has TRBV12-5 and TRBJ2-1; 11 nucleotides agree with TRBD1. V trimming: 5 bases; J trimming: 3 bases; junction bases outside the gene matches: 21. The CDR3 extends over 21 amino acids. Germline V gene sequence: CDR1 LGHNT, CDR2 FRNRAP. Full variable domain (missing parts from reference TRBV12-5 and TRBJ2-1): DARVTQTPRHKVTEMGQEVTMRCQPILGHNTVFWYRQTMMQGLELLAYFRNRAPLDDSGMPKDRFSAEMPDATLATLKIQPSEPRDSAVYFCASGVFSKGQGVPMNYNEQFFGPGTRLTVL.

This clone was picked up a small number of times. This sequence joins TRBV9 and TRBJ1-1, with D hard to call. The germline V and J ends were trimmed by 4 bases and 1 base, with 14 bases remaining between them. The CDR3 has 15 residues. CDR1 SGDLS and CDR2 YYNGEE come from the germline V gene. CDR3: CASSQGGWGNTEAFF. As DNA, the CDR3 is TGTGCCAGCAGCCAAGGAGGATGGGGGAACACTGAAGCTTTCTTT.

This clone was recorded a few times. V and J are TRBV5-1 and TRBJ1-2, with 9 bases fitting TRBD1. Germline CDR1 is SGHRS and CDR2 is YFSETQ. V dropped 2 bases and J dropped 5; count of bases not matched to a gene: 7. CDR3 size: 15 residues. The CDR3 here is CASSLMDRGLYGYTF. The CDR3 DNA sequence: TGCGCCAGCAGCTTAATGGACAGGGGCTTGTATGGCTACACCTTC.

The chain links TRBV4-2 to TRBJ1-5; a weak D match, TRBD1 (6 bases). V dropped 4 bases and J dropped 4 bases, with 20 bases sitting between them. This CDR3 has 17 residues. Germline V lookup: CDR1 LGHNA, CDR2 YNFKEQ. In DNA form, the CDR3 reads TGTGCCAGCAGCCCAAGGAGCGCCGGGACACCAAATCAGCCCCAGCATTTT. Protein product: CASSPRSAGTPNQPQHF.

The CDR3 here is CASSRGGTEKGNTIYF. The CDR3 DNA is TGTGCCAGCAGCCGGGGCGGGACAGAAAAAGGAAACACCATATATTTT. The rearrangement links TRBV7-2 to TRBJ1-3; 7 bases agree with TRBD1. The CDR3 extends over 16 amino acids. Germline CDR1 and CDR2: SGHTA and FQGNSA. Unmatched junction bases numbered 11, after V lost 5 bases and J lost 4 bases.

The chain recombines TRBV18 with TRBJ2-1; 8 nucleotides match TRBD2. V gave up 6 bases and J gave up 5 bases; unmatched junction bases: 12. Germline lookup yields CDR1 KGHSH and CDR2 LQKENI. CDR3 size: 16 residues. The DNA for the CDR3 is TGTGCCAGCTCCCTAACCGGGACTAGTTTTAACAATGAGCAGTTCTTC. Translating it yields CASSLTGTSFNNEQFF.

The V and J genes are TRBV9 and TRBJ2-1, with D tentatively TRBD1 (6 bases). Deletions cut 4 bases from V and 7 bases from J, with 18 bases between. The germline CDR1 and CDR2 sequences are SGDLS and YYNGEE. The CDR3 is 15 amino acids. The CDR3 reads CASSPVGAPLNEQFF. CDR3 bases: TGTGCCAGCAGCCCTGTGGGGGCCCCGCTTAATGAGCAGTTCTTC.

The rearrangement joins TRBV2 to TRBJ2-5; no reliable D call. The CDR3 has 13 amino acids. Germline V gene lookup returns CDR1 SNHLY and CDR2 FYNNEI. With 0 bases removed from V and 1 base from J, the gap between germline ends came to 3 bases. For the CDR3, the DNA is TGTGCCAGCAGTGAAGCCTTCCAAGAGACCCAGTACTTC. Encoded protein: CASSEAFQETQYF.